What follows are 6 T cell receptor beta chains derived from one specimen sequenced in a study of T cell responses to AZD1222 COVID-19 vaccine. TCRdb's copy holds only in-frame clones and misses some; the assay was immunoSEQ multiplex PCR. The sample holds approximately 260,000 clones, more than 80% seen once. This specimen consisted of peripheral blood, obtained on day 0 of AZD1222 vaccination. The receptors originated from an adult in good health.

This rearrangement joins TRBV7-2 to TRBJ2-2; the D is unclear. V shed 5 bases and J shed 0 bases, with 13 bases lying between them. Germline V gives CDR1 SGHTA, CDR2 FQGNSA. The CDR3 has 16 residues. This CDR3 reads CASSPRTGPNTGELFF. DNA for the CDR3: TGTGCCAGCAGCCCTCGGACGGGTCCGAACACCGGGGAGCTGTTTTTT.

The rearrangement joins TRBV3-1 (or the pseudogene TRBV3-2) to TRBJ1-1; 9 bases map to TRBD1. The CDR3 consists of 12 residues. The germline gives CDR1 LGHDT, CDR2 YNNKEL (reference sequence). Trimming cost V 7 bases and J 5 bases; bases outside gene matches: 2. DNA for the CDR3: TGTGCCAGCAAGACAGGGGGAACTGAAGCTTTCTTT. Its protein is CASKTGGTEAFF.

The genes are TRBV4-2 and TRBJ1-1; D ambiguous. V lost 0 bases and J lost 9, with 11 bases in between. The CDR3 sequence is 13 residues long. CDR1 LGHNA and CDR2 YNFKEQ come from the germline V gene. The CDR3 loop is CASSQETVGQAFF. The CDR3, as DNA: TGTGCCAGCAGCCAAGAAACCGTAGGGCAAGCTTTCTTT.

The gene calls are TRBV19 and TRBJ1-5; no definite D call. Germline CDR1 LNHDA, CDR2 SQIVND (reference sequence). This CDR3 has 16 amino acids. The germline V and J ends were trimmed by 8 bases and 4 bases, with 21 bases remaining between them. CDR3 protein: CASRDGRTDLNQPQHF. CDR3 nucleotides: TGTGCCAGTCGAGACGGTAGGACGGACCTAAATCAGCCCCAGCATTTT.

V is TRBV28 and J is TRBJ1-2, with a weak D call TRBD1 (5 bases). V was clipped by 0 bases and J by 2 bases, with 19 bases between them. Germline V lookup: CDR1 MDHEN, CDR2 SYDVKM. The CDR3 spans 18 residues. CDR3 in DNA: TGTGCCAGCAGTTTATGGGTGGCGGGGGGATCGAGAAACTATGGCTACACCTTC. Residues: CASSLWVAGGSRNYGYTF.

The rearrangement links TRBV3-1 (or the pseudogene TRBV3-2) to TRBJ1-2; TRBD1 matches 7 bases. CDR1 and CDR2 from the germline V gene are LGHDT and YNNKEL (reference sequence). This CDR3 has 14 amino acids. V dropped 3 bases and J dropped 8; count of bases not matched to a gene: 9. CDR3 DNA sequence: TGTGCCAGCAGCCACAGGGAAGGGGGCCGGGGCTACACCTTC. Amino acids: CASSHREGGRGYTF.